This TCR beta chain was identified in a study of cytomegalovirus exposure and HLA in healthy donors. The overall study: Genetic ancestry analysis placed 75% to 85% of the 398 donors that were genotyped in the Caucasian-associated cluster.

On this clone itself: Its antigen remains unidentified.

Amplification used 60 Vbeta primers and 13 Jbeta primers. The table came from immunoSEQ multiplex PCR; TCRdb's copy has only in-frame clones and leaves some out. The sample records some 100,000 clones, approximately 80% being singletons. Looked up from germline, CDR1 is GTSNPN and CDR2 is SVGIG (reference sequence). This CDR3 has 20 amino acids. Trimming removed 0 bases from V and 6 bases from J; junction bases left unmatched: 17. Whole-study findings and limits: Several top significant clusters appeared, in a later analysis, to be linked to common viral pathogens.

J is TRBJ2-1 and V is TRBV30, with TRBD2 identical over 13 bases. The receptor was isolated from a female donor in good health and CMV-seropositive. Sequencing input: PBMCs. The CDR3 DNA sequence: TGTGCCTGGAGTGTTATCGTACTAGCGGGGGGGCCTAGTGAATCCAATGAGCAGTTCTTC. Residues: CAWSVIVLAGGPSESNEQFF.